This T cell receptor beta chain is drawn from a study of blood T cell repertoires in COVID-19. The wider study: COVID-19 samples collected from the United States, Italy and Spain covered acute and convalescent phases. PBMCs, B-cell-depleted T cells, or T cells were the source of the cDNA or gDNA that made up the material.

This clone was detected a few times. In the original analysis: How many nucleated cells were present was estimated from reference gene primer amplification. Data came from immunoSEQ multiplex PCR; TCRdb stores just in-frame clones and leaves some out. Clone size and V and J calls were adopted from that table, with D and trimming inferred from the DNA. Of 150,000 to 200,000 clones listed, more than 65% were seen once; the top ten hold less than 20%. Between the trimmed V and J ends, which lost 1 base and 2 bases, there was a span of 9 bases. This CDR3 has 15 amino acids. Germline V gives CDR1 KGHDR, CDR2 SFDVKD.

The chain carries TRBV24-1 and TRBJ2-3; D gene uncertain. The sample comprised PBMCs or T cells enriched from blood (not recorded which). This clonotype originated in a woman aged 45 to 65 with acute COVID-19. This CDR3 is CATSDFRQATDTQYF. CDR3 nucleotides: TGTGCCACCAGTGATTTTCGGCAGGCCACAGATACGCAGTATTTT.